This T cell receptor (beta chain) was profiled in a study of T cell responses to AZD1222 COVID-19 vaccine. This table comes from immunoSEQ multiplex PCR, and its TCRdb copy is limited to in-frame clones, with some not included. The sample holds 120,000 to 150,000 clones, around nine tenths seen once. Study conclusions and caveats: Only a handful of AZD1222 recipients, more than five in all, had baseline seropositivity. Donors were mostly white British, more females; clonal diversity possibly underestimated. Repertoires were obtained only post-peak T cell response. Spike-specific TCR breadth and depth both grew after two AZD1222 doses.

V was clipped by 6 bases and J by 6 bases; unmatched bases: 5. Germline V gene data show CDR1 as MNHEY and CDR2 as SMNVEV (reference sequence). The CDR3 loop spans 13 amino acids. Concerning this clone: Antigen unknown.

The chain has TRBV27 and TRBJ1-5; 7 bases are shared with TRBD1. The sequencing here drew on peripheral blood, taken 28 days after the second AZD1222 dose. The TCR originated in an adult who received the AZD1222 COVID-19 vaccine. CDR3 DNA: TGTGCCAGCAGACGTACAGGGGTTCAGCCCCAGCATTTT. Translation gives CASRRTGVQPQHF.